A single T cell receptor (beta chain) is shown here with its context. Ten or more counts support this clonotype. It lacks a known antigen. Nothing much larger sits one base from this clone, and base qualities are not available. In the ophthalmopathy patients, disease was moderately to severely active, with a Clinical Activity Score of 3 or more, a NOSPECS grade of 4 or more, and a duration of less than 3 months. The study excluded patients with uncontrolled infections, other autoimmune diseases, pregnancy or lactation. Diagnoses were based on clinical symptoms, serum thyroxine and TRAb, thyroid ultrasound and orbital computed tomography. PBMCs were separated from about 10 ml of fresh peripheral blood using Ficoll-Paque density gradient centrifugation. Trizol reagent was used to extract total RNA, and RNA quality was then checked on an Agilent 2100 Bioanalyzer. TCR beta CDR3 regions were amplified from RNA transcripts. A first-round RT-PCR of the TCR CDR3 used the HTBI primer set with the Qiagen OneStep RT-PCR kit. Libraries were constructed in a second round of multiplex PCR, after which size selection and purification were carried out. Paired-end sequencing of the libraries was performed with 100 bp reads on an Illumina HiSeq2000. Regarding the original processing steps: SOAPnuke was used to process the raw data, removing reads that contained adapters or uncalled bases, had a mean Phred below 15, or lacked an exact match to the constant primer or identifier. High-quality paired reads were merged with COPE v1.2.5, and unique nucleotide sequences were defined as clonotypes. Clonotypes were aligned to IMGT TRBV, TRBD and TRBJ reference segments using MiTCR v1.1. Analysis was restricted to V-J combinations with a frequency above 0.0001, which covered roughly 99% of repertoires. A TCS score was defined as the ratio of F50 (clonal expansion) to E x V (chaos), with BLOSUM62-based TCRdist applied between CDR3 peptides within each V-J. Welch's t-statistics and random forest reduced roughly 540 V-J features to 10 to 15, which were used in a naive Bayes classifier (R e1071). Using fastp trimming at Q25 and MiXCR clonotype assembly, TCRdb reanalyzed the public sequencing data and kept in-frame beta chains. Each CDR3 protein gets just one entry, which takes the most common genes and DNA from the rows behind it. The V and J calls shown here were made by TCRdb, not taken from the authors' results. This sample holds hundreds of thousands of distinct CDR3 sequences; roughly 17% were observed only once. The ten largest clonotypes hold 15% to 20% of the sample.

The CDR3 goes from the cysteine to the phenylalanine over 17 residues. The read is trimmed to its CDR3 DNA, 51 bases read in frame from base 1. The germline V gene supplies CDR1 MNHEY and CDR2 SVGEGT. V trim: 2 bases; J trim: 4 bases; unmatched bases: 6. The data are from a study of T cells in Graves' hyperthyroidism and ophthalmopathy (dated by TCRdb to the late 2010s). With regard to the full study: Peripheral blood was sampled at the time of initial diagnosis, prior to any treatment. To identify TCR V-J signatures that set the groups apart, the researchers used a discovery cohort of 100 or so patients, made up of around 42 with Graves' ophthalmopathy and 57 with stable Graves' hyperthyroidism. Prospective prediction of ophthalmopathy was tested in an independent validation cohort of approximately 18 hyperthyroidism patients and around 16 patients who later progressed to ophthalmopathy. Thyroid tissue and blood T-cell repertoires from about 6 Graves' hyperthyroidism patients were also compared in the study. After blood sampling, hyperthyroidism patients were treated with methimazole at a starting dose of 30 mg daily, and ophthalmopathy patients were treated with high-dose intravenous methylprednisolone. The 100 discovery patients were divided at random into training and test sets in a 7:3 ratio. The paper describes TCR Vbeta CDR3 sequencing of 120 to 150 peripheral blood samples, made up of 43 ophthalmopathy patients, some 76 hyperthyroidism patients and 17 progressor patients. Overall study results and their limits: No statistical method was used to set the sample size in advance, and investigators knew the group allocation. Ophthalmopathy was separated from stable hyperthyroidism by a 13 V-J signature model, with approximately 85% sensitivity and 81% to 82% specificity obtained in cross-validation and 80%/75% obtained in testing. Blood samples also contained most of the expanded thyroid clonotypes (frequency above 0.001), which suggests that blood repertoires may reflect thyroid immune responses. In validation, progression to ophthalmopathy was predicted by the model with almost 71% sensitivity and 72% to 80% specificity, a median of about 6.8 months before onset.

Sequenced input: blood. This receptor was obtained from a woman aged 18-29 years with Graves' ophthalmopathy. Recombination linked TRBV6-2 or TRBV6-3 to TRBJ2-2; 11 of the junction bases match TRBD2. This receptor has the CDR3 CASSYHTSGSSTGELFF. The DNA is TGTGCCAGCAGTTACCATACTAGCGGGAGCTCCACCGGGGAGCTGTTTTTT.